This is a list of T cell receptor beta chains from one sample in a study of blood T cell repertoires in COVID-19. Some clones are missing from TCRdb's copy, which holds only in-frame ones; the method was immunoSEQ multiplex PCR. Altogether about 210,000 clones are present, 70% to 90% being singletons, with the ten largest covering 4% to 5.5%. Sequencing used peripheral blood. These receptors came from a woman in her thirties or forties with acute or convalescent COVID-19. Both conserved end residues are part of each CDR3. D genes are given only for firm matches. Size tells how often a clone was seen (once, few, many) or the class of an expanded clone, and some rows leave it out.

NA TRBJ1-5 NA TRBV6-5 TGTGCCAGCAGTCAAACAGCCCCCGGGGGTCAGCCCCAGCATTTT CASSQTAPGGQPQHF
NA TRBJ1-1 NA TRBV10-3 TGTGCCATCAGTGGGAGTGACTCAAAGAACACTGAAGCTTTCTTT CAISGSDSKNTEAFF
NA TRBJ2-3 NA TRBV30 TGTGCCTGGAGCCCCGGGGAAGATACGCAGTATTTT CAWSPGEDTQYF
TRBD1 TRBJ1-4 NA TRBV7-9 TGTGCCAGCAGCACCGGGACAGGGGCAGGAAAACTGTTTTTT CASSTGTGAGKLFF
NA TRBJ1-3 NA TRBV5-1 TGCGCCAGCAGCCCTTGGTACGACAAGTACTCTGGAAACACCATATATTTT CASSPWYDKYSGNTIYF
TRBD1 TRBJ1-2 NA TRBV12-3/TRBV12-4 TGTGCCAGCAAGAGGGGGCGCGGCTACACCTTC CASKRGRGYTF
TRBD1 TRBJ1-2 NA TRBV13 TGTGCCAGCAGCTACGGGACAGCCATGGACTATGGCTACACCTTC CASSYGTAMDYGYTF
TRBD2 TRBJ2-1 once TRBV10-3 TGTGCCATCAGTGAGTCGAGGCGGGGGGCCTACAATGAGCAGTTCTTC CAISESRRGAYNEQFF
TRBD1 TRBJ1-2 many TRBV6-4 TGTGCCAGCAGTGCCGACAGGGAACATTATGGCTACACCTTC CASSADREHYGYTF
NA TRBJ1-5 NA TRBV18 TGTGCCAGCTCACCAGGGCCTCCACGGATAAATCAGCCCCAGCATTTT CASSPGPPRINQPQHF
TRBD1 TRBJ2-5 NA TRBV5-1 TGCGCCAGCAGCTGGGGACAGGAGAAAGAGACCCAGTACTTC CASSWGQEKETQYF
NA TRBJ1-2 NA TRBV4-1 TGCGCCAGCAGCCAAGTGGGACATAGTTATGGCTACACCTTC CASSQVGHSYGYTF
TRBD1 TRBJ1-2 NA TRBV29-1 TGCAGCGTTGAAAGTCCCGGGACAGGGGGCAACGGCTACACCTTC CSVESPGTGGNGYTF
TRBD1 TRBJ2-4 NA TRBV6-5 TGTGCCAGCAGGATGACAGGGGCAGCCAAAAACATTCAGTACTTC CASRMTGAAKNIQYF
NA TRBJ1-2 NA TRBV5-4 TGTGCCAGCAACAAGGGACTGCAGGATGGCTACACCTTC CASNKGLQDGYTF
TRBD2 TRBJ2-3 NA TRBV5-6 TGTGCCAGCAGCTTCCTGGGACTAGCGACAGATACGCAGTATTTT CASSFLGLATDTQYF
NA TRBJ1-1 NA TRBV15 TGTGCCACCAGCAACTATTCGCTAGCGAACACTGAAGCTTTCTTT CATSNYSLANTEAFF
TRBD2 TRBJ2-3 once TRBV11-2 TGTGCCAGCAGGTGGGGGGGGTATAGCACAGATACGCAGTATTTT CASRWGGYSTDTQYF
NA TRBJ1-1 NA TRBV5-6 TGTGCCAGCAGCTTGGACACGTTGAACACTGAAGCTTTCTTT CASSLDTLNTEAFF
NA TRBJ1-6 NA TRBV5-4 TGTGCCAGCAGCTCCGCTGGGCAAGATTCACCCCTCCACTTT CASSSAGQDSPLHF
NA TRBJ1-6 NA TRBV10-1 TGCGCCAGCAGCCGAGACAGGAGATATTCACCCCTCCACTTT CASSRDRRYSPLHF
TRBD2 TRBJ2-1 NA TRBV7-2 TGTGCCAGCAGCCTCAGAGCGGGGGGGATTAATGAGCAGTTCTTC CASSLRAGGINEQFF
NA TRBJ2-3 NA TRBV19 TGTGCCAGTAACGAGGGGGGGCCCGTAGATACGCAGTATTTT CASNEGGPVDTQYF
TRBD1 TRBJ1-2 NA TRBV27 TGTGCCAGCAGCGTCGAACAGGGGTACAACTATGGCTACACCTTC CASSVEQGYNYGYTF
TRBD1 TRBJ1-6 NA TRBV5-4 TGTGCCAGCAGCAAGGACAGGGGGCAGGGGAATTCACCCCTCCACTTT CASSKDRGQGNSPLHF
NA TRBJ1-1 NA TRBV5-1 TGCGCCAGCACCCCACGGGACGGACAGAGACCTAACACTGAAGCTTTCTTT CASTPRDGQRPNTEAFF
NA TRBJ1-1 NA TRBV12-3/TRBV12-4 TGTGCCAGCAGTTTAGGGGCGAACACTGAAGCTTTCTTT CASSLGANTEAFF
NA TRBJ1-5 NA TRBV19 TGTGCCAGTAGTCCCGGACAAGTCCCTCAGCCCCAGCATTTT CASSPGQVPQPQHF
TRBD2 TRBJ2-1 NA TRBV2 TGTGCCAGCAGTGATCTCGCGGGGGGAGGTCATGAGCAGTTCTTC CASSDLAGGGHEQFF
TRBD1 TRBJ1-1 NA TRBV9 TGTGCCAGCAGCTCTACCTCCTCTGGGGACAGGGCCCCTACTGAAGCTTTCTTT CASSSTSSGDRAPTEAFF
NA TRBJ1-2 once TRBV18 TGTGCCAGCTCACCACCTTTACAGGTTAACTATGGCTACACCTTC CASSPPLQVNYGYTF
NA TRBJ1-3 once TRBV7-9 TGTGCCAGCAGCGACGGACTTCCCGGGGACACCATATATTTT CASSDGLPGDTIYF
NA TRBJ1-5 NA TRBV2 TGTGCCAGCAGTTTAACAGGGCGCAATCAGCCCCAGCATTTT CASSLTGRNQPQHF
TRBD2 TRBJ2-5 NA TRBV5-5 TGTGCCAGCACCCGGGGGGTCCAAGAGACCCAGTACTTC CASTRGVQETQYF
TRBD2 TRBJ2-1 NA TRBV3-1/TRBV3-2 TGTGCCAGCAGCCAAGGAGCGGGGGACGAGCAGTTCTTC CASSQGAGDEQFF
NA TRBJ2-5 once TRBV15 TGTGCCACCAGCAGAGATGGGGGCCCTAGGTTGGAGACCCAGTACTTC CATSRDGGPRLETQYF
NA TRBJ1-1 NA TRBV3-1/TRBV3-2 TGTGCCAGCAGCCAAGGTATCACTGAAGCTTTCTTT CASSQGITEAFF
NA TRBJ1-4 NA TRBV7-9 TGTGCCAGCAGCTTAGCGCCGACAGCCCTAGGCCGCACGGACGAAAAACTGTTTTTT CASSLAPTALGRTDEKLFF
NA TRBJ2-5 NA TRBV14 TGTGCCAGCAGCCAAGGACTCCAAGAGACCCAGTACTTC CASSQGLQETQYF